This TCR beta chain was captured by sequencing in a study of CD8 T cells in Susac syndrome. Reverse transcription of roughly 0.5 to 1 ug RNA used random hexamers. TCRdb reprocessed the immunoSEQ multiplex PCR reads with MiXCR, giving one entry per CDR3 protein. This table holds about 250,000 distinct CDR3 sequences, roughly 95% found once. This CDR3 has 17 residues. The germline V gene has CDR1 GTSNPN and CDR2 SVGIG (reference sequence). Trimming took 1 base from V and 5 from J; bases not matched to a gene: 15. TEMRA cells were FACS-enriched and CD8+ and CD4+ T cells negatively isolated. The material sequenced was CD4+ T cells from PBMCs. The rearrangement joins TRBV30 to TRBJ2-7; 9 bases are a match to TRBD1. The sequence came from a human donor with multiple sclerosis. The CDR3: CAWSARNTGTGPNEQYF. The CDR3 nucleotides read TGTGCCTGGAGTGCTAGAAACACCGGGACAGGGCCCAACGAGCAGTACTTC.